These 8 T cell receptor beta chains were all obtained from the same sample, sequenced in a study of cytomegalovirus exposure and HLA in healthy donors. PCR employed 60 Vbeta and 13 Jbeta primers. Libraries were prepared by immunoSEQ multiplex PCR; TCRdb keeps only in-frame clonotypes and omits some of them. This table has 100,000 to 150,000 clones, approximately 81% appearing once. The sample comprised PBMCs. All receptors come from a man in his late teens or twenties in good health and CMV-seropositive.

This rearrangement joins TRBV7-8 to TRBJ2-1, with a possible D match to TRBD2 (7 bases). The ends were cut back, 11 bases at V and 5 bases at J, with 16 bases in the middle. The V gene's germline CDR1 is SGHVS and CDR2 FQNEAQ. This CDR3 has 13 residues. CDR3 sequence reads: CAGGARAHNEQFF. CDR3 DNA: TGTGCCGGGGGGGCTAGGGCTCACAATGAGCAGTTCTTC. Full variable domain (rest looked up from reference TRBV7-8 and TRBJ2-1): GAGVSQSPRYKVAKRGQDVALRCDPISGHVSLFWYQQALGQGPEFLTYFQNEAQLDKSGLPSDRFFAERPEGSVSTLKIQRTQQEDSAVYLCAGGARAHNEQFFGPGTRLTVL.

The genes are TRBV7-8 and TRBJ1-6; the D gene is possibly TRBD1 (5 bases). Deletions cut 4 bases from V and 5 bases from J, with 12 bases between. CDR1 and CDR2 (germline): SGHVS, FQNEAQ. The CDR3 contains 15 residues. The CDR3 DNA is TGTGCCAGCAGCTCAGACAGAACGGATAATTCACCCCTCCACTTT. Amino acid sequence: CASSSDRTDNSPLHF.

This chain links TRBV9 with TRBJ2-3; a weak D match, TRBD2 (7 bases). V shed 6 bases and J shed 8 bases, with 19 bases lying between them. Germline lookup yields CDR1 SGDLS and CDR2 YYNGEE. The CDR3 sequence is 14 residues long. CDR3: CASTPGGARGTQYF. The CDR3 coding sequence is TGTGCCAGCACCCCGGGGGGCGCGCGAGGTACGCAGTATTTT.

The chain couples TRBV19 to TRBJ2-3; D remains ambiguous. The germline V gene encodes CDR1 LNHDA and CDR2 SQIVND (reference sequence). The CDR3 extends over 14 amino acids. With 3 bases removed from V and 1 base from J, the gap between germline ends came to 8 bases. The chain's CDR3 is CASSIGRGTDTQYF. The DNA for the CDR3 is TGTGCCAGTAGTATCGGCCGGGGCACAGATACGCAGTATTTT.

CDR3 protein: CASSSRTAGNTEAFF. CDR3 in DNA: TGTGCCAGCAGTTCCCGGACTGCCGGGAACACTGAAGCTTTCTTT. The chain has TRBV27 and TRBJ1-1; D ambiguous. This CDR3 is built from 15 residues. From germline, CDR1 is MNHEY and CDR2 SMNVEV (reference sequence). Trimming took off 4 bases at V and 1 base at J, with 13 bases between the two ends.

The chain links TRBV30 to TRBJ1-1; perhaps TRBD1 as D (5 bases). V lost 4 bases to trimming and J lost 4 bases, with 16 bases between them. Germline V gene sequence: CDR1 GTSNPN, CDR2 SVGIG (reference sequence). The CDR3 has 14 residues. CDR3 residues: CAWIGTPGGTEAFF. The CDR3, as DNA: TGTGCCTGGATAGGTACCCCGGGGGGCACTGAAGCTTTCTTT.

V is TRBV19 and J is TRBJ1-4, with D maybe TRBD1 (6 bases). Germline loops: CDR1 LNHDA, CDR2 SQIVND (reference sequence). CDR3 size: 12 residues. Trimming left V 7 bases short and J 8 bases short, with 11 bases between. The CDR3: CASKGTPEKLFF. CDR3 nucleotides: TGTGCCAGTAAAGGGACACCCGAAAAACTGTTTTTT.

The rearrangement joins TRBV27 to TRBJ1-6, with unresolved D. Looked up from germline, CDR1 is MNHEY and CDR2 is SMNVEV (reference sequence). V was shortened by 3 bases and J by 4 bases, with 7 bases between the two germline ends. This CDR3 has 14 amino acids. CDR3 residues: CASSFMFYNSPLHF. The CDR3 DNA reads TGTGCCAGCAGTTTTATGTTTTATAATTCACCCCTCCACTTT.